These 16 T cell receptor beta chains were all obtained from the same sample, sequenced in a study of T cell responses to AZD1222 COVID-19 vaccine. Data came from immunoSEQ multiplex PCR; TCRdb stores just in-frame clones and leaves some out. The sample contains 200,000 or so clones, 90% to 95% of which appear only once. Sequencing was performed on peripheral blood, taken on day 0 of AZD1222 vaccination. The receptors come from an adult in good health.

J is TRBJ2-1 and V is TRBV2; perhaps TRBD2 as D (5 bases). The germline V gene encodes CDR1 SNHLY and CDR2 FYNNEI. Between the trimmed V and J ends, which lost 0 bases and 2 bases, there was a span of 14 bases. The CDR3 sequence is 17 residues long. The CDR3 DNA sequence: TGTGCCAGCAGTGAAGCGCCGGGGAGTAGCACCTACAATGAGCAGTTCTTC. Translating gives CASSEAPGSSTYNEQFF. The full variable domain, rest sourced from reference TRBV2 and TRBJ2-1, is EPEVTQTPSHQVTQMGQEVILRCVPISNHLYFYWYRQILGQKVEFLVSFYNNEISEKSEIFDDQFSVERPDGSNFTLKIRSTKLEDSAMYFCASSEAPGSSTYNEQFFGPGTRLTVL.

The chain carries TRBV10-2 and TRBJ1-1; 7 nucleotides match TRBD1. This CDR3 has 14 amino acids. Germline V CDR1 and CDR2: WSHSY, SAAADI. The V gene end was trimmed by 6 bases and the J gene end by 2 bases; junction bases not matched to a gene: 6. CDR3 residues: CASSARQGNTEAFF. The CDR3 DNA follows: TGCGCCAGCAGCGCTAGACAGGGAAACACTGAAGCTTTCTTT.

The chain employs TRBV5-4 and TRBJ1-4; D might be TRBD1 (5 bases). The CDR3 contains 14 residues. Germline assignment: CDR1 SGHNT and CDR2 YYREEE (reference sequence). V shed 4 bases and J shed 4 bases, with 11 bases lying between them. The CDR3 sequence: CASSLGGVNEKLFF. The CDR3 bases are TGTGCCAGCAGCCTGGGAGGGGTTAATGAAAAACTGTTTTTT.

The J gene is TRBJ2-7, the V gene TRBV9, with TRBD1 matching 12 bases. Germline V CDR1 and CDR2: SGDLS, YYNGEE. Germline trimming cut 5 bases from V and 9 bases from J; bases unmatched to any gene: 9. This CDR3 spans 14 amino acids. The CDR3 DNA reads TGTGCCAGCAGTGCCTCGGGACAGGGGGCTGTGCAGTACTTC. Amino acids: CASSASGQGAVQYF.

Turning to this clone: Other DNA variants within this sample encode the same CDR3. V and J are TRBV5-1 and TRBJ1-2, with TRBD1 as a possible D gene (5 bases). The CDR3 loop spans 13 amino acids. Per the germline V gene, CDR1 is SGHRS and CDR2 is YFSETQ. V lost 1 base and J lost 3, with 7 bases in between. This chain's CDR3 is CASSLRGDYGYTF. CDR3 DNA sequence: TGCGCCAGCAGCTTGAGGGGCGACTATGGCTACACCTTC.

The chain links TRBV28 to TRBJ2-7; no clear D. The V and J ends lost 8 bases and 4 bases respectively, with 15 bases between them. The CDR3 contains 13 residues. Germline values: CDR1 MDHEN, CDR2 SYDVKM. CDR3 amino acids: CASAVENRYEQYF. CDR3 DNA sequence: TGTGCCAGCGCTGTGGAGAACCGTTACGAGCAGTACTTC.

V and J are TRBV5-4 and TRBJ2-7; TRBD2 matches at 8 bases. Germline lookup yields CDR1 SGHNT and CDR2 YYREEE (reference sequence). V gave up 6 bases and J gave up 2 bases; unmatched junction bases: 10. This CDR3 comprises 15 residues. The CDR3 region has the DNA TGTGCCAGCAAACTCTCGGGAGGGCCTCCCTACGAGCAGTACTTC. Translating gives CASKLSGGPPYEQYF.

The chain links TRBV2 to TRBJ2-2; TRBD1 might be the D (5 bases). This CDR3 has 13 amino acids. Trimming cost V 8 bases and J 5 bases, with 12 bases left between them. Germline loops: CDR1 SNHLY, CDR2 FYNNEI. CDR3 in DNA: TGTGCCAGCGGTCCAGGGCGGACCGGGGAGCTGTTTTTT. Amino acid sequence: CASGPGRTGELFF. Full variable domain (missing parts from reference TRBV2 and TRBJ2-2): EPEVTQTPSHQVTQMGQEVILRCVPISNHLYFYWYRQILGQKVEFLVSFYNNEISEKSEIFDDQFSVERPDGSNFTLKIRSTKLEDSAMYFCASGPGRTGELFFGEGSRLTVL.

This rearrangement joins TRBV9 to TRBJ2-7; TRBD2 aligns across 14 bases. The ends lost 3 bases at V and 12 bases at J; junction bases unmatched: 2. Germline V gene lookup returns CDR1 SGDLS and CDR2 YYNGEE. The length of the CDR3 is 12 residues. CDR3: CASSEGLAGVYF. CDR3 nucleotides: TGTGCCAGCAGCGAGGGACTAGCGGGAGTGTACTTC.

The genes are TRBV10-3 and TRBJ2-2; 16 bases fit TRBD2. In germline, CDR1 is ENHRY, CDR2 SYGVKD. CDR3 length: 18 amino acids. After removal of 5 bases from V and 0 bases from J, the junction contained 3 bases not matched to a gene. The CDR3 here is CAISTGLAGGANTGELFF. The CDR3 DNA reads TGTGCCATCAGTACGGGACTAGCGGGAGGGGCGAACACCGGGGAGCTGTTTTTT.

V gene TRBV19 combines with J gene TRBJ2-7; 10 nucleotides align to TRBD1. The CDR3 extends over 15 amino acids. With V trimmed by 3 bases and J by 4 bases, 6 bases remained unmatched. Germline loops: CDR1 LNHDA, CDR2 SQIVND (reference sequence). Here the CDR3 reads CASSIGQGGLYEQYF. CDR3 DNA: TGTGCCAGTAGTATTGGACAGGGGGGGCTATACGAGCAGTACTTC.

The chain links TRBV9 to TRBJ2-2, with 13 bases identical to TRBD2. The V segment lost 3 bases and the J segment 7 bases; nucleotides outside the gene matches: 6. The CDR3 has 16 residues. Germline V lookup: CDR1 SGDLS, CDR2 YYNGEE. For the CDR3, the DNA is TGTGCCAGCAGCGAGGGGACTAGCGGGAAAGGCGGGGAGCTGTTTTTT. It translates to CASSEGTSGKGGELFF.

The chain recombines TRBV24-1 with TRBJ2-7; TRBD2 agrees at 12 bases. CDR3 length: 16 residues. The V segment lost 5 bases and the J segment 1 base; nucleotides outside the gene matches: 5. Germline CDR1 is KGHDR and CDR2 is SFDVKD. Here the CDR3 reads CATSAPSGRGSYEQYF. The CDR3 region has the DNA TGTGCCACCAGTGCCCCTAGCGGGAGGGGATCCTACGAGCAGTACTTC.

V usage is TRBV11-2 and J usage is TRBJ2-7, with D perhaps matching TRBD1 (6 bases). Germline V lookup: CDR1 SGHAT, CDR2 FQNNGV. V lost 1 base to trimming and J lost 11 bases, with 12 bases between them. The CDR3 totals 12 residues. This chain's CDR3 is CASSLGSGVEYF. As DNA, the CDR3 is TGTGCCAGCAGCTTAGGTTCAGGGGTTGAGTACTTC.

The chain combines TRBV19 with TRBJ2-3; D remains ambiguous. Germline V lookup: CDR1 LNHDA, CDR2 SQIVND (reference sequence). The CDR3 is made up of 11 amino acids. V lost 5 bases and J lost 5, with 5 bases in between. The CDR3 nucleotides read TGTGCCAGTAGTCCTGGAGATACGCAGTATTTT. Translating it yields CASSPGDTQYF.

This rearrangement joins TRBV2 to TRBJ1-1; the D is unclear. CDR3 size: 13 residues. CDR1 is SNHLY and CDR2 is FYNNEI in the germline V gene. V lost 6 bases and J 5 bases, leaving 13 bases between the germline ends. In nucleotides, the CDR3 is TGTGCCAGCAGCACCCCTACTGGGACTGAAGCTTTCTTT. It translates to CASSTPTGTEAFF. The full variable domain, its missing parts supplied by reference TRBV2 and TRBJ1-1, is EPEVTQTPSHQVTQMGQEVILRCVPISNHLYFYWYRQILGQKVEFLVSFYNNEISEKSEIFDDQFSVERPDGSNFTLKIRSTKLEDSAMYFCASSTPTGTEAFFGQGTRLTVV.